This TCR beta chain is from a study of cytomegalovirus exposure and HLA in healthy donors (dated by TCRdb to the late 2010s). Some background on the complete study: An earlier analysis of approximately 590 of the donors reported 250 to 300 Gb of sequence data and roughly 110 million unique TCR beta sequences from 150 million to 200 million T cells. Genome-wide SNP genotypes for about 65% of the roughly 700 donors were used in a later genetic analysis, which treated that subset as a discovery cohort. Donor age, sex, ethnicity and CMV serostatus were collected together with the repertoire data. To predict cytomegalovirus infection status, the study brought together high-throughput TCR immunosequencing, statistical association of individual TCRs with disease status, and machine learning. Among the roughly 400 genotyped donors, 75% to 90% belonged to the genetic ancestry cluster associated with self-reported Caucasian donors. Besides the first cohort of 500 to 700 subjects, a separate validation cohort made up of over 100 different subjects was used. The number of typed donors differed by locus: about 620-640 for A, B, C, DRB1 and DQB1; 500 to 550 for DQA1; 606 for DPA1; and roughly 470 for DPB1. The aim of the study was to test whether cataloging public T cell receptors could identify signatures of past pathogen exposure. In a later analysis, previously published TCR beta repertoires from 550 to 700 donors were re-analyzed and high-resolution HLA genotyping was added so that TCR occurrence patterns could be studied. About five DR-DQ haplotypes were treated as single units for association and clustering because of strong linkage in the cohort. Using immunosequencing, the study profiled T cell repertoires from roughly 650 subjects and related those repertoires to cytomegalovirus serostatus. Both class I and class II loci were covered by HLA typing, at four-digit resolution. Rather than drawing on any new phenotypic data, the later analysis identified candidate immune exposures from TCR beta sequences and the way those sequences occurred across donors. Among 398 genotyped donors of the cohort, an average of approximately 240,000 unique TCR beta nucleotide sequences were sequenced per donor, roughly 20% of them non-productive. An early release that covered about 640 HLA-typed donors contained 250 to 350 gigabases of sequencing data and about 93 million unique TCR sequences. Every discovery cohort repertoire had been produced on one sequencing platform. In an earlier analysis of 500 to 650 of the donors, high-throughput TCR beta sequencing was used to judge whether each TCR beta V gene segment behaved as functional or pseudogenic.

Paper-wide results and their limitations: Because some donors lacked HLA typing at each locus, the association tests relied only on the typed subset. A further reported finding was that TCR beta sequences accurately predicted the HLA-A and HLA-B alleles for most subjects in the first cohort. Linkage disequilibrium might explain the correlated functional status among segregating V segments, but an unknown experimental factor could not be ruled out. Most CMV-associated TCR beta chains appeared to be HLA-restricted in a later analysis, and the HLA associations seemed to be driven largely by CMV exposure. Because counts were too low, 15 to 20 rarely observed V segments, including chromosome 9 orphons, were left out of the earlier analysis of approximately 500 of the donors. A cluster of highly shared sequence variants was judged likely to be a technical artifact of the sequencing pipeline. Immune exposure information for the cohort was limited to CMV serostatus. Compared with equally common non-associated chains, HLA-associated TCR beta chains in a later analysis were more clonally expanded and had lower generation probabilities. In an earlier analysis of around 600 of the donors, most TCR beta V segments appeared in productive rearrangements about 87% or about 30% of the time, broadly matching IMGT annotations. According to the authors, the approach could potentially be generalized to other disease states and immunological phenotypes. In a later genetic analysis, fewer N-insertions in productive TCRs were reported among donors in an Asian-associated ancestry cluster than the 666-donor mean. At a false discovery rate of 0.05, a later analysis linked 16,951 TCR beta sequences to specific HLA alleles. In both the original and validation cohorts, the classifier was reported to diagnose cytomegalovirus status with high specificity and sensitivity. Presence/absence analyses assumed roughly uniform sequencing depth across donors, an assumption that may not hold. The cohort was sequenced for TCR beta chains only, and without alpha or paired-chain data the features that could be detected were limited. In vitro tests confirmed that a few of the cytomegalovirus-associated TCR beta chains recognize cytomegalovirus antigens. When HLA alleles, especially DR and DQ, strongly co-occurred, attributing TCR associations to individual alleles was difficult. While some public TCRs were present in many individuals, most TCR sequences turned up only very rarely across donors. According to a later analysis, TCR association rates differed among HLA loci, with DRB1 alleles showing the most associated TCRs and HLA-C alleles showing the fewest. According to a later analysis, parvovirus B19, influenza, CMV and Epstein-Barr virus appeared linked to several top co-occurrence clusters. In the study, approximately 150 TCR beta chains were listed as associated with cytomegalovirus. An association between a missense DCLRE1C variant and V-gene and J-gene trimming of TCR beta chains was found in a later genetic analysis and replicated in an independent cohort. Some IMGT-functional V segments, including TRBV6-2 and TRBV6-3, could not be told apart with the 87-base-pair reads, so those segments were excluded.

V is shortened by 5 bases, J by 7 bases, and the region joining them spans 10 bases. In the germline V gene, CDR1 corresponds to LGHNT and CDR2 to FRNRAP. From cysteine to phenylalanine, the CDR3 is 12 amino acids long. The read is trimmed to its CDR3 DNA, 36 bases read in frame from base 1. The library was prepared using the immunoSEQ multiplex PCR assay. A mixture of 60 forward primers for TCR Vbeta segments and 13 reverse primers for TCR Jbeta segments was used in the multiplex PCR. Amplification of the CDR3 region of rearranged TCR beta genes was performed with a multiplex PCR assay on genomic DNA. The Illumina HiSeq System was used to sequence the amplified TCR beta libraries as 87-base-pair reads. In the authors' own workflow: A later analysis tallied 75 million to 95 million unique TCR beta chains across the approximately 670 repertoires, and around 12 million of those chains were shared by two or more donors. A nearest-neighbor algorithm error-corrected the raw reads and collapsed the reads into unique sequences, merging closely related sequences to remove PCR and sequencing errors. V, D and J gene segments were assigned by aligning CDR3 sequences to IMGT reference sequences. For a sequence to be retained, a match of at least six nucleotides to both a V gene segment and a J gene segment was required. A rearrangement counted as productive if the CDR3 had no stop codons and remained in frame with V and J, and every other rearrangement counted as non-productive. Following IMGT convention, CDR3 was defined as the stretch from the second conserved V-encoded cysteine to the conserved J-encoded phenylalanine. In an earlier analysis of around 600 of the donors, sequences lacking an unambiguous match to a single V gene segment were excluded. In an earlier analysis of a few hundred of the donors, V segments were called functional above 56.7% productive rearrangements and were called segregating when the between-donor standard deviation exceeded 5%. A statistical classification framework was developed to diagnose cytomegalovirus status using the catalog of TCR beta chain sequences. In a later analysis, V and J genes were assigned by comparing TCR nucleotide sequences against IMGT/GENE-DB human TR gene sequences. The TCRdist pipeline was used in a later analysis to assign CDR3 sequences and most-parsimonious VDJ recombination scenarios. A later analysis defined each TCR beta chain by its CDR3 amino acid sequence plus V-gene family, and excluded reads lacking a unique V-gene family. To address suspected cross-contamination and a sequencing artifact, a later analysis removed roughly 640 highly shared, low-generation-probability nucleotide sequences. For each public chain, a later analysis derived a clonal expansion index from normalized ranks of inferred template counts within each repertoire. A later analysis computed generation probabilities with a VDJ recombination model fitted to out-of-frame rearrangements, and checked the results against IGoR. Hypergeometric tests were used in a later analysis to score TCR-TCR, TCR-HLA and TCR-CMV co-occurrence, with a repertoire-size bias correction applied to the TCR pairs. False discovery rates were estimated in a later analysis by permuting HLA or CMV assignments 20 times. In a later analysis, co-occurring TCRs were grouped using DBSCAN, with TCRdist sequence similarity added in when clustering inside HLA-allele-positive subsets. Repertoires with fewer than 30,000 or more than 120,000 public chains, plus five repertoires with anomalous nucleotide sharing, were excluded from co-occurrence clustering. TCRdb re-hosts the immuneACCESS table, in-frame sequences only. Its copies lack some clones; in the studies checked, an unresolved V gene accounts for under half of them, and the cause for the rest is not known. V, J and clone size were drawn from that table, and D and trimming were deduced from the DNA. This sample comprises approximately 220,000 clones, over 70% of them detected only once. Roughly 0.66% of the sample comes from the top ten.

As for this clone: Its recognized antigen is unknown. No base quality information exists; no much larger clone differs at one position.

The cohort consisted of 650 to 850 healthy bone marrow donors. Cohort members were all nominally healthy when sampled, although unrecorded immune exposures were likely present. The donor tested CMV seronegative and was one of the 352 seronegative cohort members. Each donor provided a peripheral blood sample, and peripheral blood mononuclear cells were used for TCR beta sequencing. The Qiagen DNeasy Blood Extraction Kit was used to extract genomic DNA from the blood cell samples. Recombination linked TRBV12-5 to TRBJ2-3; matching of 5 bases hints at TRBD1 as the D gene. This clonotype was obtained from a boy between 2 and 10 years old in good health and CMV-seronegative. The source material was PBMCs. The nucleotide sequence reads TGTGCTAGTGGTCCCGACAGACATACGCAGTATTTT. The resulting protein is CASGPDRHTQYF.